This T cell receptor beta chain stems from a study of CD8 T cells in Susac syndrome. Study-level results: The study admitted that it had a relatively small number of individuals in its TCR sequencing and HLA analysis.

Turning to this clonotype: The antigen is unknown.

With random hexamers, 0.5 to 1 ug RNA was reverse transcribed. MiXCR was run by TCRdb on the immunoSEQ multiplex PCR reads, yielding one entry per CDR3 protein. The table shows about 120,000 distinct CDR3 sequences, with approximately 93% occurring only once. The CDR3 sequence is 14 residues long. The germline V and J ends were trimmed by 6 bases and 3 bases, with 14 bases remaining between them. This sequence originates from a human donor with multiple sclerosis. The chain links TRBV12-3 or TRBV12-4 to TRBJ1-2; D ambiguous. The sequenced sample was CD4+ T cells from PBMCs. CDR3 in amino acids: CASSLDRLDYGYTF. The CDR3 DNA sequence: TGTGCCAGCAGCCTAGACCGACTTGACTATGGCTACACCTTC.